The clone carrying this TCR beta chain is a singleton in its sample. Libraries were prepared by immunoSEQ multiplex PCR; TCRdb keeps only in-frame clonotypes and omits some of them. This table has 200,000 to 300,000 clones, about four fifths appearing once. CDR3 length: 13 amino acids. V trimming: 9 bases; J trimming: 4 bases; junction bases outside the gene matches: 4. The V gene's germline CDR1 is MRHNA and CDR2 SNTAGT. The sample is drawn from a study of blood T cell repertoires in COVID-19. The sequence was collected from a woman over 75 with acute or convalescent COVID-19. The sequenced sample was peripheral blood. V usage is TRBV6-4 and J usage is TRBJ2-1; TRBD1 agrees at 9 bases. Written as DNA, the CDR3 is TGTGCCAGGGGACAGGGCCATTACAATGAGCAGTTCTTC. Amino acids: CARGQGHYNEQFF.